These 9 T cell receptor beta chains were all obtained from the same sample, sequenced in a study of T cells in Graves' hyperthyroidism and ophthalmopathy. Amplified regions were TCR beta CDR3 sequences from RNA transcripts. The TCR CDR3 was amplified in a first-round RT-PCR using the HTBI primer set. TCRdb re-derived calls from the multiplex PCR reads in MiXCR, one entry per CDR3 protein. The sample yields about 35,000 distinct CDR3 sequences, about 49% seen once. The sequenced sample consisted of blood. The source of these receptors is a woman in her forties or fifties with Graves' hyperthyroidism that later progressed to Graves' ophthalmopathy.

This chain joins TRBV2 and TRBJ2-7, with D possibly being TRBD2 (5 bases). This CDR3 comprises 13 residues. V lost 8 bases to trimming and J lost 0 bases, with 11 bases between them. Germline CDR1 SNHLY, CDR2 FYNNEI. The CDR3: CASVGLNSYEQYF. The CDR3 region has the DNA TGTGCCAGCGTAGGACTGAACTCCTACGAGCAGTACTTC. The full variable domain, its missing parts supplied by reference TRBV2 and TRBJ2-7, is EPEVTQTPSHQVTQMGQEVILRCVPISNHLYFYWYRQILGQKVEFLVSFYNNEISEKSEIFDDQFSVERPDGSNFTLKIRSTKLEDSAMYFCASVGLNSYEQYFGPGTRLTVT.

This chain's CDR3 is CASSAGTGYYEQYF. The CDR3 nucleotides read TGTGCCAGCAGCGCCGGGACAGGTTACTACGAGCAGTACTTC. The chain combines TRBV11-2 with TRBJ2-7; TRBD1 aligns across 8 bases. Germline V gene lookup returns CDR1 SGHAT and CDR2 FQNNGV. With V trimmed by 5 bases and J by 3 bases, 6 bases remained unmatched. The CDR3 is 14 residues long.

This chain uses TRBV6-5 with TRBJ1-5; D is possibly TRBD1 (6 bases). Germline-derived CDR1 and CDR2 are MNHEY and SVGAGI. The CDR3 spans 14 residues. The V end was cut by 5 bases, the J end by 11 bases, with 19 bases between. The CDR3 sequence: CASSIAGVGETQHF. CDR3 nucleotide sequence: TGTGCCAGCAGTATCGCAGGGGTCGGAGAGACCCAGCATTTT.

This clonotype was counted many times. The chain employs TRBV6-5 and TRBJ1-6; 11 bases map to TRBD1. Germline trimming cut 2 bases from V and 13 bases from J; bases unmatched to any gene: 7. CDR1 is MNHEY, CDR2 SVGAGI, per germline. The CDR3 contains 15 residues. The CDR3 DNA sequence: TGTGCCAGCAGTTACAGGGGGACAGGGGGGACCCCCCTCCACTTT. It codes for CASSYRGTGGTPLHF.

The V and J genes are TRBV2 and TRBJ1-6; a possible D gene is TRBD1 (6 bases). The CDR3 contains 15 residues. From germline, CDR1 is SNHLY and CDR2 FYNNEI. V shed 3 bases and J shed 8 bases, with 14 bases lying between them. The CDR3 sequence is CASSDRDRPHSPLHF. In nucleotides, the CDR3 is TGTGCCAGCAGTGACAGAGACAGGCCCCATTCACCCCTCCACTTT.

This chain joins TRBV2 and TRBJ1-5; 10 bases are shared with TRBD1. V trimming: 5 bases; J trimming: 14 bases; junction bases outside the gene matches: 9. This CDR3 has 13 amino acids. Germline assignment: CDR1 SNHLY and CDR2 FYNNEI. The CDR3 DNA sequence: TGTGCCAGCAGTCGACAGGGGGCGCGCAATGAGCATTTT. This sequence encodes CASSRQGARNEHF.

In this sample, this clonotype turned up many times. The CDR3: CASSPDSVAYNEQFF. CDR3 bases: TGTGCCAGCAGCCCCGATTCCGTAGCCTACAATGAGCAGTTCTTC. The chain is built from TRBV14 and TRBJ2-1; no reliable D call. This CDR3 spans 15 amino acids. V lost 4 bases, J lost 2 bases, and 12 bases lay in between. Germline CDR1 SGHDN, CDR2 FVKESK. Full variable domain (remainder filled in from reference TRBV14 and TRBJ2-1): EAGVTQFPSHSVIEKGQTVTLRCDPISGHDNLYWYRRVMGKEIKFLLHFVKESKQDESGMPNNRFLAERTGGTYSTLKVQPAELEDSGVYFCASSPDSVAYNEQFFGPGTRLTVL.

This clonotype was seen many times. The chain is built from TRBV12-3 or TRBV12-4 and TRBJ2-3; 11 positions agree with TRBD2. The CDR3 sequence is 19 residues long. V dropped 4 bases and J dropped 2; count of bases not matched to a gene: 14. The CDR3 spells CASSSHTKPSGRNTDTQYF. The CDR3 nucleotides are TGTGCCAGCAGTTCCCACACCAAGCCTAGCGGGAGGAACACAGATACGCAGTATTTT.

About this clonotype: This CDR3 fails to terminate in the conserved phenylalanine or tryptophan, so it likely reflects a read error. The limits of the CDR3 on the DNA are not certain, so only TCRdb's listed CDR3 is given. The chain carries TRBV14 and TRBJ2-2; TRBD1 is taken as the D call from the table, unchecked against the DNA. In germline, CDR1 is SGHDN, CDR2 FVKESK. Termini included, the CDR3 measures 9 amino acids. CDR3 protein: CASSPWGLV.